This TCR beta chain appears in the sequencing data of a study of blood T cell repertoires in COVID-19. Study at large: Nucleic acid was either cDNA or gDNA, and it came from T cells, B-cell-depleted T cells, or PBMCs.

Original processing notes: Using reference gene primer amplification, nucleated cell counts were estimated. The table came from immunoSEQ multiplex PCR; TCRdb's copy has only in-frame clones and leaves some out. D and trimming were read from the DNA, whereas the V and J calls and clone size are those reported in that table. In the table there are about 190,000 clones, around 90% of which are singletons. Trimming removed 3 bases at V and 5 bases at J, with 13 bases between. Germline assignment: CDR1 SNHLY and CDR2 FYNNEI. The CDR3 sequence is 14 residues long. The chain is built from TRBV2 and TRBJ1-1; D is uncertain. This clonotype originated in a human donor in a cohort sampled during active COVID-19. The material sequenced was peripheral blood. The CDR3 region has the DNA TGTGCCAGCAGTGATAGGGAGGGTTATACTGAAGCTTTCTTT. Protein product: CASSDREGYTEAFF.